The T cell receptor (beta chain) under discussion was sequenced for a study of human versus mouse CDR3 diversity and MHC coevolution. Study in general: immunoSEQ was reported to reach one in 200,000 T cells sensitivity. General observations from the study: Mice had fewer CDR3 deletions and insertions than humans on average.

This clone was recorded once. Antigen: not known. Germline-derived CDR1 and CDR2 are SGDLS and YYNGEE. Trimming took 1 base from V and 4 from J; bases not matched to a gene: 11. This CDR3 has 19 residues. TCRdb keeps only in-frame clones here, not all; method: immunoSEQ multiplex PCR. The table shows about 83,000 clones, with approximately 90% occurring only once. This clonotype originated in a person between 25 and 75 years old in good health. Sequenced sample: naive CD4+ T cells from blood. Specified subset: CD45RO-negative CD62L-positive naive CD4 T cells. The chain employs TRBV9 and TRBJ2-5, with 15 bases identical to TRBD2. Written as DNA, the CDR3 is TGTGCCAGCAGCGTAAGATCAGGACTAGCGGGAGGGGAGGCAGAGACCCAGTACTTC. The encoded protein is CASSVRSGLAGGEAETQYF.